This T cell receptor (beta chain) emerged from a study of T-cell memory formation after mild COVID-19. Study-wide findings and caveats: Clones shrinking from day 15 to 85 showed even CD4/CD8 mixes; later expanders tilted CD4+. Pre-infection memory contained some responding clones, which suggested that cross-reactive memory had joined. A second wave of clones peaked on day 37, and their SARS-CoV-2 specificity went unconfirmed.

V dropped 4 bases and J dropped 4 bases, with 14 bases sitting between them. This CDR3 is 15 amino acids long. Per germline, CDR1 SGHRS and CDR2 YFSETQ. This clonotype has just a few counts. Its matching antigen is unknown. Constant-segment-primed 5'RACE gave TCR alpha and TCR beta cDNA libraries with sample barcodes and UMIs. TCRdb used MiXCR to reprocess the 5' RACE reads, holding one entry per CDR3 protein. The repertoire holds 400,000 to 500,000 distinct CDR3 sequences, with 20% as singletons. Specimen: PBMCs or a T cell subset sorted from them (not recorded which). The receptor's source is an adult woman who had mild COVID-19 (a few samples of this study predate the infection). Cell type and time point are not known. The chain couples TRBV5-1 to TRBJ2-2; TRBD1 might be the D (5 bases). In DNA form, the CDR3 reads TGCGCCAGCAGCCCCCAGGGTAGGGCCACCGGGGAGCTGTTTTTT. The encoded protein is CASSPQGRATGELFF.